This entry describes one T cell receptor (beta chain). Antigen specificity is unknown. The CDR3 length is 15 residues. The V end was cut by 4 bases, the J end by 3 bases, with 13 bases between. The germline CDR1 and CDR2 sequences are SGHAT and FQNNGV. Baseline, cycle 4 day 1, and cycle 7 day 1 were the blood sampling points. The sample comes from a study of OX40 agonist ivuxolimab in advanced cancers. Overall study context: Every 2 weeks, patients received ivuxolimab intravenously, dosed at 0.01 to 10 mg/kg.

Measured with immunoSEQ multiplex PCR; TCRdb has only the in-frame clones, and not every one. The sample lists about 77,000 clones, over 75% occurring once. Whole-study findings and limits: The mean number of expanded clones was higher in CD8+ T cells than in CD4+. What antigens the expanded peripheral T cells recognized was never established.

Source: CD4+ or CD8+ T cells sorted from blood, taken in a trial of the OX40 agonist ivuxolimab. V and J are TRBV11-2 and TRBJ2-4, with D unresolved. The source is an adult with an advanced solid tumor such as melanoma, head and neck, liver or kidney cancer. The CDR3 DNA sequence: TGTGCCAGCAGCTCCCCCGCGGTGGGCAAAAACATTCAGTACTTC. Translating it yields CASSSPAVGKNIQYF.